Below, 22 T cell receptor beta chains from the same sample are listed, as sequenced in a study of blood T cell repertoires in COVID-19. Some clones are missing from TCRdb's copy, which holds only in-frame ones; the method was immunoSEQ multiplex PCR. In the table there are some 80,000 clones, 70% to 80% of which are singletons. Sequencing was performed on peripheral blood. The receptor set was obtained from a woman older than 75 with active or convalescent COVID-19.

The chain employs TRBV2 and TRBJ2-3; 8 bases are shared with TRBD2. The CDR3 is 14 amino acids. Germline values: CDR1 SNHLY, CDR2 FYNNEI. Germline trimming cut 8 bases from V and 3 bases from J; bases unmatched to any gene: 7. The CDR3 sequence is CASCPGGGTDTQYF. CDR3 bases: TGTGCCAGCTGCCCGGGAGGGGGAACAGATACGCAGTATTTT. Together with reference TRBV2 and TRBJ2-3, the CDR3 gives the full variable domain: EPEVTQTPSHQVTQMGQEVILRCVPISNHLYFYWYRQILGQKVEFLVSFYNNEISEKSEIFDDQFSVERPDGSNFTLKIRSTKLEDSAMYFCASCPGGGTDTQYFGPGTRLTVL.

The chain links TRBV28 to TRBJ1-1; D remains ambiguous. Germline V CDR1 and CDR2: MDHEN, SYDVKM. The V end was cut by 3 bases, the J end by 4 bases, with 18 bases between. The CDR3 has 16 residues. The DNA for the CDR3 is TGTGCCAGCAGTTTTCGCAGTCCCATCAGCGGCACTGAAGCTTTCTTT. Translated: CASSFRSPISGTEAFF.

A word on this clone: An end of the junction differs from the germline gene, which may be a read error. The rearrangement joins TRBV7-2 to TRBJ2-7; D is unclear. The CDR3 totals 12 residues. Germline V gene sequence: CDR1 SGHTA, CDR2 FQGNSA. The CDR3 sequence: CASSLASFEQYF. In nucleotides, the CDR3 is TGTGCCAGCAGCTTAGCGTCCTTCGAGCAGTACTTC.

V usage is TRBV28 and J usage is TRBJ2-7; TRBD2 matches at 8 bases. The CDR3 covers 14 residues. Germline loops: CDR1 MDHEN, CDR2 SYDVKM. Trimming cost V 11 bases and J 2 bases; bases outside gene matches: 11. CDR3 loop: CASTPGGRTYEQYF. Here the CDR3 DNA reads TGTGCCTCAACACCGGGGGGGAGAACCTACGAGCAGTACTTC. The full variable domain, completed using reference TRBV28 and TRBJ2-7, is DVKVTQSSRYLVKRTGEKVFLECVQDMDHENMFWYRQDPGLGLRLIYFSYDVKMKEKGDIPEGYSVSREKKERFSLILESASTNQTSMYLCASTPGGRTYEQYFGPGTRLTVT.

This chain uses TRBV27 with TRBJ2-2; tentatively, D is TRBD2 (6 bases). The germline V and J ends were trimmed by 4 bases and 6 bases, with 21 bases remaining between them. Germline V lookup: CDR1 MNHEY, CDR2 SMNVEV (reference sequence). The CDR3 runs to 17 residues. The CDR3 here is CASSSPLVGRLAGELFF. Here the CDR3 DNA reads TGTGCCAGCAGTTCCCCATTAGTCGGGAGACTGGCCGGGGAGCTGTTTTTT.

The genes are TRBV15 and TRBJ2-6, with D maybe TRBD2 (6 bases). CDR1 LNHNV and CDR2 YYDKDF come from the germline V gene (reference sequence). This CDR3 is built from 16 residues. Trimming left V 6 bases short and J 2 bases short, with 14 bases between. This CDR3 reads CATRRTGLAGANVLTF. CDR3 sequence (DNA): TGTGCCACCAGAAGGACGGGACTTGCTGGGGCCAACGTCCTGACTTTC.

V is TRBV7-9 and J is TRBJ2-7; TRBD1 agrees at 9 bases. The CDR3 spans 16 residues. CDR1 is SEHNR and CDR2 is FQNEAQ in the germline V gene (reference sequence). V shed 1 base and J 0 bases; nucleotides not matched to a gene: 4. In DNA, the CDR3 is TGTGCCAGCAGCTTAGGATTGGGACAGGGCTCCTACGAGCAGTACTTC. Translated, it gives CASSLGLGQGSYEQYF.

J is TRBJ1-5 and V is TRBV6-2 or TRBV6-3; D may be TRBD1 (6 bases). This CDR3 is 14 amino acids long. V was trimmed by 4 bases and J by 7 bases, leaving 14 bases between them. Germline CDR1 and CDR2: MNHEY and SVGEGT. The CDR3 region is CASSFRGLRQPQHF. The CDR3 nucleotides are TGTGCCAGCAGTTTCAGGGGATTACGGCAGCCCCAGCATTTT.

The V and J genes are TRBV19 and TRBJ1-6; D unclear. The germline gives CDR1 LNHDA, CDR2 SQIVND (reference sequence). Trimming left V 7 bases short and J 6 bases short, with 16 bases between. CDR3 length: 15 residues. In nucleotides, the CDR3 is TGTGCCAGTACCCCGGGAGATTTGGGTAATTCACCCCTCCACTTT. This sequence encodes CASTPGDLGNSPLHF.

The chain joins TRBV11-2 to TRBJ2-1; TRBD2 matches at 10 bases. Germline values: CDR1 SGHAT, CDR2 FQNNGV. After removal of 0 bases from V and 6 bases from J, the junction contained 5 bases not matched to a gene. CDR3 length: 16 residues. CDR3 nucleotide sequence: TGTGCCAGCAGCTTAGATCTAGCGGGAGTTTTCAATGAGCAGTTCTTC. Its protein is CASSLDLAGVFNEQFF.

J is TRBJ1-1 and V is TRBV18; 7 bases agree with TRBD1. Trimming at V came to 3 bases and at J to 4 bases, leaving 5 bases not matched to a gene. The CDR3 length is 14 residues. CDR1 and CDR2 (germline): KGHSH, LQKENI. CDR3 coding DNA: TGTGCCAGCTCACCCAGACAGGGCGGCACTGAAGCTTTCTTT. Protein sequence: CASSPRQGGTEAFF.

The V call is TRBV6-2 or TRBV6-3, the J call TRBJ1-2; D is undetermined. Trimming stripped 2 bases from V and 4 bases from J, with 17 bases between. The length of the CDR3 is 16 residues. Germline V gives CDR1 MNHEY, CDR2 SVGEGT. CDR3 residues: CASSYTSAGAPYGYTF. The CDR3 DNA reads as TGTGCCAGCAGTTACACATCGGCAGGTGCCCCCTATGGCTACACCTTC.

The chain couples TRBV10-3 to TRBJ2-3; maybe TRBD2 (5 bases). V lost 4 bases and J lost 3, with 11 bases in between. CDR1 is ENHRY, CDR2 SYGVKD, per germline. The CDR3 spans 14 residues. CDR3 nucleotide sequence: TGTGCCATCAGTGTTGGCTTAGCGACAGATACGCAGTATTTT. Protein: CAISVGLATDTQYF.

The chain has TRBV6-5 and TRBJ1-6; D is uncertain. Trimming removed 1 base from V and 7 bases from J, with 5 bases in between. CDR3 size: 13 residues. Per the germline V gene, CDR1 is MNHEY and CDR2 is SVGAGI. The CDR3 nucleotides read TGTGCCAGCAGTTACTTGAGGAATTCACCCCTCCACTTT. It yields the protein CASSYLRNSPLHF.

The rearrangement joins TRBV7-3 to TRBJ2-1; a weak D match, TRBD2 (5 bases). CDR1 and CDR2 (germline): SGHTA, FQGTGA. The V end lost 1 base, the J end lost 5 bases, and 9 bases lay between the germline ends. The CDR3 runs to 14 residues. This CDR3 reads CASSLSRGNNEQFF. CDR3 DNA: TGTGCCAGCAGCTTAAGCAGAGGGAACAATGAGCAGTTCTTC.

The chain is built from TRBV7-2 and TRBJ2-3; maybe TRBD2 (6 bases). Trimming removed 8 bases at V and 0 bases at J, with 27 bases between. The CDR3 sequence is 19 residues long. In germline, CDR1 is SGHTA, CDR2 FQGNSA. The CDR3 is CASRSPVAGFSISTDTQYF. CDR3 coding DNA: TGTGCCAGCCGTTCCCCCGTTGCGGGATTCAGCATAAGCACAGATACGCAGTATTTT.

The chain is built from TRBV27 and TRBJ2-3; 12 bases line up with TRBD2. Germline V gives CDR1 MNHEY, CDR2 SMNVEV (reference sequence). The V segment lost 0 bases and the J segment 4 bases; nucleotides outside the gene matches: 2. This CDR3 region has 16 residues. This CDR3 reads CASSLSGTSGSDTQYF. In DNA, the CDR3 is TGTGCCAGCAGTTTATCCGGGACTAGCGGGTCAGATACGCAGTATTTT.

The chain has TRBV5-1 and TRBJ1-4; the D gene is possibly TRBD1 (6 bases). CDR1 is SGHRS, CDR2 YFSETQ, per germline. The CDR3 totals 14 residues. Trimming removed 1 base at V and 3 bases at J, with 7 bases between. The CDR3: CASSLSGANEKLFF. The CDR3 nucleotides read TGCGCCAGCAGCTTGTCAGGGGCTAATGAAAAACTGTTTTTT.

This sequence joins TRBV6-2 or TRBV6-3 and TRBJ2-4, with D possibly being TRBD1 (6 bases). The CDR3 is 16 amino acids. Trimming stripped 4 bases from V and 0 bases from J, with 13 bases between. Germline-derived CDR1 and CDR2 are MNHEY and SVGEGT. CDR3: CASSSPGQLAKNIQYF. The CDR3 nucleotides are TGTGCCAGCAGTTCTCCCGGACAGCTAGCCAAAAACATTCAGTACTTC.

V gene TRBV7-2 combines with J gene TRBJ2-7; TRBD1 matches 7 bases. Germline lookup yields CDR1 SGHTA and CDR2 FQGNSA. This CDR3 region has 15 residues. Trimming removed 5 bases from V and 6 bases from J; junction bases left unmatched: 13. CDR3 DNA: TGTGCCAGCAGCCCACCCGGACAGGTGGCTCGCGAGCAGTACTTC. Translation gives CASSPPGQVAREQYF.

The V and J genes are TRBV15 and TRBJ2-1; D may be TRBD1 (6 bases). The CDR3 is 17 residues long. V lost 3 bases to trimming and J lost 7 bases, with 22 bases between them. Germline V gene sequence: CDR1 LNHNV, CDR2 YYDKDF (reference sequence). The CDR3 nucleotides are TGTGCCACCAGCAGGGTAAGAACAGGGTCGGATTTGAATGAGCAGTTCTTC. Translating it yields CATSRVRTGSDLNEQFF.

The chain uses TRBV7-9 and TRBJ1-6, with D possibly matching TRBD1 (6 bases). V lost 1 base and J lost 7, with 8 bases in between. The CDR3 extends over 14 amino acids. Germline V gene lookup returns CDR1 SEHNR and CDR2 FQNEAQ (reference sequence). For the CDR3, the DNA is TGTGCCAGCAGCTTAGTAACAGGGAATTCACCCCTCCACTTT. It yields the protein CASSLVTGNSPLHF.